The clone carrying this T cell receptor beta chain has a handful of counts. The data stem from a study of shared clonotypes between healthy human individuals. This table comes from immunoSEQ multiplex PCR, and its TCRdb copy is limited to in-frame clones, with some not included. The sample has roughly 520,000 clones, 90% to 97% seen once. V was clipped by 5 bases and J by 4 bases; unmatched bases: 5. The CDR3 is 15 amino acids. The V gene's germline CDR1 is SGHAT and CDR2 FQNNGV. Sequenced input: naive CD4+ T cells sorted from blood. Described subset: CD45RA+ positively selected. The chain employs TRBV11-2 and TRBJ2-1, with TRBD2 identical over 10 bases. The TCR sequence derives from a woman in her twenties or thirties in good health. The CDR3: CASSRGTSEYNEQFF. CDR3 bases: TGTGCCAGCAGCCGGGGGACTAGCGAGTACAATGAGCAGTTCTTC. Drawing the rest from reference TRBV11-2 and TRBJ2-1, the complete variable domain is EAGVAQSPRYKIIEKRQSVAFWCNPISGHATLYWYQQILGQGPKLLIQFQNNGVVDDSQLPKDRFSAERLKGVDSTLKIQPAKLEDSAVYLCASSRGTSEYNEQFFGPGTRLTVL.